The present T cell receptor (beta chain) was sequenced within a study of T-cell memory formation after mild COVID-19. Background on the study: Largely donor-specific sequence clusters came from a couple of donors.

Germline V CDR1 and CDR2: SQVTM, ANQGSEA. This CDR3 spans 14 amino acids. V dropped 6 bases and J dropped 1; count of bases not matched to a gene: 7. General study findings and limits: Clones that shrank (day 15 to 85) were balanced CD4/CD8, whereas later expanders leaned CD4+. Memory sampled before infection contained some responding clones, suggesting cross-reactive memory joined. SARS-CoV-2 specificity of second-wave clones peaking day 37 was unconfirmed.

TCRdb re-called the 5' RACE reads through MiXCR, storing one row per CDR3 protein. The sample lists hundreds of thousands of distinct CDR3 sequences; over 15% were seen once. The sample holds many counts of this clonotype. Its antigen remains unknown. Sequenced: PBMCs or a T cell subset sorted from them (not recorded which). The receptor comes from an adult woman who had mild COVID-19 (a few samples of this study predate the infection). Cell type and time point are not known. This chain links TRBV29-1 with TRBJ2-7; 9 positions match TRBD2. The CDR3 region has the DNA TGCAGCGTGGGGACTAGCTTCATTTCCTACGAGCAGTACTTC. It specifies CSVGTSFISYEQYF.